The rows below give T cell receptor beta chains drawn from one sample of a study of cytomegalovirus exposure and HLA in healthy donors. Sequenced by immunoSEQ multiplex PCR; TCRdb stores in-frame clones only, minus some. Of 150,000 to 200,000 clones detected, approximately 85% appear once; the ten largest clones hold about 0.98%. The sample taken for sequencing was PBMCs. These receptors originate from a girl aged 2 to 9 in good health and CMV-seropositive. The CDR3 runs from the conserved cysteine through the conserved F or W. A D gene is named only where the DNA matches it firmly. For some rows the clone size is stated as once, few or many, or as a class when expanded; others skip it.

abundance | d_gene | j_gene | v_gene | CDR3aa | CDR3nt
few | . | TRBJ2-6 | TRBV4-1 | CASSHALATGANVLTF | TGCGCCAGCAGCCACGCTCTAGCGACCGGGGCCAACGTCCTGACTTTC
. | . | TRBJ1-2 | TRBV28 | CASSLGGYYGYTF | TGTGCCAGCAGTTTGGGGGGGTACTATGGCTACACCTTC
. | . | TRBJ1-1 | TRBV27 | CASSLRGREAFF | TGTGCCAGCAGTTTAAGGGGCCGCGAGGCTTTCTTT
few | . | TRBJ2-7 | TRBV29-1 | CSTKGGIDYEQYF | TGCAGCACCAAAGGCGGCATCGACTACGAGCAGTACTTC
. | . | TRBJ1-1 | TRBV5-4 | CASSLALDNTEAFF | TGTGCCAGCAGCTTGGCCCTAGACAACACTGAAGCTTTCTTT
. | TRBD2 | TRBJ2-2 | TRBV7-2 | CASSFLAGTSGTGELFF | TGTGCCAGCAGCTTCCTAGCGGGCACCTCGGGCACCGGGGAGCTGTTTTTT
once | . | TRBJ2-2 | TRBV5-1 | CASSLGGNTGELFF | TGCGCCAGCAGCTTGGGAGGGAACACCGGGGAGCTGTTTTTT
. | TRBD2 | TRBJ2-2 | TRBV7-9 | CASSPPGLRERFTGELFF | TGTGCCAGCAGCCCCCCGGGGCTGCGGGAGCGGTTCACCGGGGAGCTGTTTTTT
once | TRBD1 | TRBJ2-1 | TRBV28 | CASRLGGEQFF | TGTGCCAGCAGGCTAGGGGGCGAGCAGTTCTTC
. | . | TRBJ1-5 | TRBV5-4 | CASRTGNHSNQPQHF | TGTGCCAGCAGAACAGGGAACCATAGCAATCAGCCCCAGCATTTT
. | . | TRBJ2-1 | TRBV6-1 | CASSGYRDDEQFF | TGTGCCAGCAGTGGATACAGGGATGATGAGCAGTTCTTC
. | TRBD1 | TRBJ2-7 | TRBV6-1 | CASSVRDRSNYEQYF | TGTGCCAGCAGTGTCCGGGACAGGTCCAACTACGAGCAGTACTTC
few | . | TRBJ1-1 | TRBV7-3 | CASSKKGHHEAFF | TGTGCCAGCAGCAAAAAGGGGCATCATGAAGCTTTCTTT